The sequence of this T cell receptor beta chain was determined in a study of cytomegalovirus exposure and HLA in healthy donors. The overall study: It was reported in a later analysis that the 95 to 150 validation repertoires used the same platform as the roughly 670 first-cohort repertoires. Overall study results and limits: In vitro checks showed that three CMV-associated chains really do target CMV antigens. In the roughly 120 validation repertoires, a later analysis found that first-cohort TCR clusters tended to co-occur.

Clones were read by immunoSEQ multiplex PCR, and TCRdb kept only the in-frame ones, dropping some. The sample has 250,000 to 300,000 clones, about 86% seen once; the top ten hold 0.95% to 1.1%. The V gene's germline CDR1 is ENHRY and CDR2 SYGVKD. This CDR3 comprises 14 residues. J gave up 7 bases and V 10 bases, and 14 bases lay outside the gene matches. About this clone: No antigen is known for it.

The donors were part of the approximately 120-subject validation cohort, which stood apart from the roughly 680-subject first cohort. The clonotype originates from a woman younger than 35 in good health and CMV-seronegative. V gene TRBV10-3 combines with J gene TRBJ2-7, with 9 bases fitting TRBD1. The source material was PBMCs. The CDR3 region is CATEAGQGPGEQYF. CDR3 DNA sequence: TGTGCCACCGAGGCGGGACAGGGTCCTGGGGAGCAGTACTTC.